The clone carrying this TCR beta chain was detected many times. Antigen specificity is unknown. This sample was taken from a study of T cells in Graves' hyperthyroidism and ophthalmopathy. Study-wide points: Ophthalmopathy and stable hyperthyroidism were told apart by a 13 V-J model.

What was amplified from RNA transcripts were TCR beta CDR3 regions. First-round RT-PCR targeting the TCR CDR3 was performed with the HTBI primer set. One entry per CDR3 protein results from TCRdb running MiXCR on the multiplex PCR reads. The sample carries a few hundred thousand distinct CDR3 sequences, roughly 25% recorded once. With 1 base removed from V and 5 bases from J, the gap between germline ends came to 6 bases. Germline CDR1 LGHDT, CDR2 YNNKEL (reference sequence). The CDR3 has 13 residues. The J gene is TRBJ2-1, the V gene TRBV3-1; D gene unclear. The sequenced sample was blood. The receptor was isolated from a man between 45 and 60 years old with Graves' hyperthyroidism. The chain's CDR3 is CASSQGLDNEQFF. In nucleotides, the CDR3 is TGTGCCAGCAGCCAAGGTCTAGACAATGAGCAGTTCTTC.